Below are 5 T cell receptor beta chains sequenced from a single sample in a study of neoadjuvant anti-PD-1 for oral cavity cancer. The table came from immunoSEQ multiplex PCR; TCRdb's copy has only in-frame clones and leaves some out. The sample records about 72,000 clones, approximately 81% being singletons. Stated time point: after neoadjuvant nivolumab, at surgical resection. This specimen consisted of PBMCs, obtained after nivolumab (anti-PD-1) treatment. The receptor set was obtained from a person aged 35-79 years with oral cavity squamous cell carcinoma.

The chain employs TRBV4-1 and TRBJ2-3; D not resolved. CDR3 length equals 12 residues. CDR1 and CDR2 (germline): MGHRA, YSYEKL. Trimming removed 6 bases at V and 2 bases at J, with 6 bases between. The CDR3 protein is CASSGHTDTQYF. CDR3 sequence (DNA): TGCGCCAGCAGTGGGCACACAGATACGCAGTATTTT.

CDR3 DNA: TGCAGCGCACAGGGGCGGGAGACCCAGTACTTC. Protein product: CSAQGRETQYF. J is TRBJ2-5 and V is TRBV29-1, with 7 bases identical to TRBD1. The length of the CDR3 is 11 residues. J was trimmed by 5 bases and V by 7 bases; bases with no gene match: 4. Per the germline V gene, CDR1 is SQVTM and CDR2 is ANQGSEA. Filled out from reference TRBV29-1 and TRBJ2-5, the complete variable domain reads SAVISQKPSRDICQRGTSLTIQCQVDSQVTMMFWYRQQPGQSLTLIATANQGSEATYESGFVIDKFPISRPNLTFSTLTVSNMSPEDSSIYLCSAQGRETQYFGPGTRLLVL.

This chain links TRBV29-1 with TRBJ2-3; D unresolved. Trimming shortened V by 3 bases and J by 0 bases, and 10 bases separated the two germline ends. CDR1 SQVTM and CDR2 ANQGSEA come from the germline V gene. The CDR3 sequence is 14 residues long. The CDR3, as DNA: TGCAGCGTTGATTCTAGACAAAGCACAGATACGCAGTATTTT. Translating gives CSVDSRQSTDTQYF.

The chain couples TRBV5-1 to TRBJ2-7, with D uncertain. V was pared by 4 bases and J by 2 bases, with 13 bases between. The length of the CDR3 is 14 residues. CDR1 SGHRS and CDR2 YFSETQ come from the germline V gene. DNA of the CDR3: TGCGCCAGCAGCAGCCCGACAACACCCTACGAGCAGTACTTC. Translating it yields CASSSPTTPYEQYF.

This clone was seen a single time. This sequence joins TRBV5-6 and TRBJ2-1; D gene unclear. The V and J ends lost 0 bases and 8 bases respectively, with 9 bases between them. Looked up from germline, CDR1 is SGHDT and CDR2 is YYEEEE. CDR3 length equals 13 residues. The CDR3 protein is CASSLELDHEQFF. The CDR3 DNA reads TGTGCCAGCAGCTTGGAATTGGACCATGAGCAGTTCTTC.